This T cell receptor beta chain was recovered during a study of immune evolution from preneoplasia to lung adenocarcinoma. Clones were read by immunoSEQ multiplex PCR, and TCRdb kept only the in-frame ones, dropping some. The data contain roughly 6,000 clones, around 80% of them singletons. Per germline, CDR1 MDHEN and CDR2 SYDVKM. This CDR3 spans 13 amino acids. The V gene lost 4 bases and the J gene lost 7 bases, with 13 bases spanning the gap. This chain uses TRBV28 with TRBJ1-2; tentative D call: TRBD1 (6 bases). The clonotype comes from a person aged 45 to 69 with lung adenocarcinoma. Specimen: FFPE minimally invasive lung adenocarcinoma tissue. The CDR3 spells CASSSPGVSGYTF. Written as DNA, the CDR3 is TGTGCCAGCAGTTCACCAGGGGTCTCTGGCTACACCTTC.